These 13 T cell receptor beta chains were all obtained from the same sample, sequenced in a study of graft-versus-host responses after intestinal transplantation. These receptors' antigens are unknown. The data were produced by immunoSEQ multiplex PCR, yet TCRdb's version contains in-frame clones alone and is incomplete. The table has around 95,000 clones, roughly 87% seen once. Sample: unstimulated CD4+ T cells sorted from spleen or lymph node cells, taken before transplant. The origin of the receptors is a human donor who was the organ donor for an intestinal transplant.

This rearrangement joins TRBV7-8 to TRBJ2-7; no firm D call. The CDR3 totals 15 residues. Germline CDR1 is SGHVS and CDR2 is FQNEAQ. V was pared by 1 base and J by 4 bases, with 14 bases between. The CDR3: CASSLEYPTEYEQYF. The CDR3 bases are TGTGCCAGCAGCTTAGAATATCCTACCGAATACGAGCAGTACTTC.

The table lists this clone with a few counts. The CDR3 region has the DNA TGCGCCAGCAGCTTGGGAGGGGGTTATAATTCACCCCTCCACTTT. It translates to CASSLGGGYNSPLHF. This chain connects TRBV5-1 to TRBJ1-6; possibly TRBD1 for D (6 bases). The CDR3 is 15 residues long. Trimming pared 0 bases from V and 4 bases from J, leaving 8 bases between. Germline values: CDR1 SGHRS, CDR2 YFSETQ.

The gene calls are TRBV30 and TRBJ1-2, with TRBD1 identical over 8 bases. V was pared by 8 bases and J by 2 bases, with 10 bases of the junction left unmatched. The V gene's germline CDR1 is GTSNPN and CDR2 SVGIG (reference sequence). CDR3 length: 14 residues. The CDR3 protein is CAMNPGQGNYGYTF. The CDR3 bases are TGTGCCATGAACCCCGGACAGGGAAACTATGGCTACACCTTC.

The chain combines TRBV4-1 with TRBJ2-3; D unresolved. This CDR3 is built from 14 residues. Germline V gene data show CDR1 as MGHRA and CDR2 as YSYEKL. V gave up 1 base and J gave up 3 bases, with 8 bases separating them. DNA for the CDR3: TGCGCCAGCAGCCAAGCCTCCTTTACAGATACGCAGTATTTT. Translated: CASSQASFTDTQYF.

V is TRBV19 and J is TRBJ2-6; D may be TRBD1 (6 bases). Germline V gives CDR1 LNHDA, CDR2 SQIVND (reference sequence). The V end was cut by 3 bases, the J end by 1 base, with 16 bases between. The CDR3 is 18 amino acids. The DNA of the CDR3 is TGTGCCAGTAGTATCAACAGGGCTACTACATCTGGGGCCAACGTCCTGACTTTC. This codes for CASSINRATTSGANVLTF. The full variable domain, with the rest looked up from reference TRBV19 and TRBJ2-6, is DGGITQSPKYLFRKEGQNVTLSCEQNLNHDAMYWYRQDPGQGLRLIYYSQIVNDFQKGDIAEGYSVSREKKESFPLTVTSAQKNPTAFYLCASSINRATTSGANVLTFGAGSRLTVL.

The J gene is TRBJ2-5, the V gene TRBV7-9; D not resolved. This CDR3 spans 14 amino acids. Germline CDR1 SEHNR, CDR2 FQNEAQ (reference sequence). V lost 1 base and J lost 4, with 10 bases in between. The CDR3 loop is CASSLETTRETQYF. The DNA for the CDR3 is TGTGCCAGCAGCTTAGAAACGACTCGAGAGACCCAGTACTTC. The full variable domain, rest sourced from reference TRBV7-9 and TRBJ2-5, is DTGVSQNPRHKITKRGQNVTFRCDPISEHNRLYWYRQTLGQGPEFLTYFQNEAQLEKSRLLSDRFSAERPKGSFSTLEIQRTEQGDSAMYLCASSLETTRETQYFGPGTRLLVL.

The chain employs TRBV30 and TRBJ2-1; the D gene is possibly TRBD2 (5 bases). The CDR3 sequence is 11 residues long. Between the trimmed V and J ends, which lost 3 bases and 8 bases, there was a span of 8 bases. The germline V gene encodes CDR1 GTSNPN and CDR2 SVGIG (reference sequence). The CDR3 protein is CAWSALDEQFF. Here the CDR3 DNA reads TGTGCCTGGAGCGCACTAGATGAGCAGTTCTTC.

The chain couples TRBV18 to TRBJ1-1; D is perhaps TRBD1 (6 bases). Germline V gene sequence: CDR1 KGHSH, CDR2 LQKENI. Trimming removed 8 bases from V and 1 base from J, with 11 bases in between. The CDR3 runs to 13 residues. The CDR3 sequence: CASRGGGNTEAFF. The CDR3, as DNA: TGTGCCAGCCGAGGGGGGGGGAACACTGAAGCTTTCTTT.

V and J are TRBV5-6 and TRBJ1-4, with D hard to call. V shed 0 bases and J shed 5 bases, with 11 bases lying between them. Germline V gene sequence: CDR1 SGHDT, CDR2 YYEEEE. The CDR3 runs 15 residues. The CDR3 sequence: CASSLVAGSNEKLFF. CDR3 bases: TGTGCCAGCAGCTTGGTTGCAGGCTCAAATGAAAAACTGTTTTTT.

The CDR3: CASSENPQNSPLHF. CDR3 sequence (DNA): TGTGCCAGCAGTGAAAACCCCCAAAATTCACCCCTCCACTTT. The rearrangement links TRBV25-1 to TRBJ1-6; no firm D call. Per the germline V gene, CDR1 is MGHDK and CDR2 is SYGVNS. V was cut by 2 bases and J by 7 bases, with 9 bases left in between. This CDR3 has 14 residues.

The chain employs TRBV7-6 and TRBJ1-2; D ambiguous. This CDR3 contains 20 residues. Germline V gene data show CDR1 as SGHVS and CDR2 as FNYEAQ. V lost 0 bases and J lost 4, with 27 bases in between. CDR3 coding DNA: TGTGCCAGCAGCTTAGCGTCGTTCGGGCGGTCGGCAGCCAATTTCTATGGCTACACCTTC. This sequence encodes CASSLASFGRSAANFYGYTF.

The rearrangement links TRBV5-1 to TRBJ1-2, with 7 positions matching TRBD1. The CDR3 totals 16 residues. Germline loops: CDR1 SGHRS, CDR2 YFSETQ. V lost 0 bases to trimming and J lost 5 bases; unmatched junction nucleotides: 10. The CDR3 nucleotides are TGCGCCAGCAGCTTGGCCCAAGACAGGGTACCGTATGGCTACACCTTC. Its protein product is CASSLAQDRVPYGYTF.

The chain combines TRBV5-4 with TRBJ2-5; a possible D gene is TRBD2 (5 bases). The last part of the DNA fits TRBJ2-7 better; the J call may be wrong. The CDR3 contains 14 residues. Germline V gene sequence: CDR1 SGHNT, CDR2 YYREEE (reference sequence). CDR3 protein: CASSPGGLSYEQYF. The CDR3 DNA reads as TGTGCCAGCAGCCCGGGCGGACTTTCCTACGAGCAGTACTTC.